The sequence of this TCR beta chain was determined in a study of T cell changes during pregnancy in multiple sclerosis. Data came from immunoSEQ multiplex PCR; TCRdb stores just in-frame clones and leaves some out. In the table there are about 92,000 clones, approximately 92% of which are singletons. The V segment lost 2 bases and the J segment 14 bases; nucleotides outside the gene matches: 8. Germline V CDR1 and CDR2: SGHTA, FQGNSA. The CDR3 runs 13 residues. The sequence was obtained from a female donor with multiple sclerosis, enrolled in a pregnancy study. The sample was peripheral blood, taken in the first trimester of pregnancy. The V and J genes are TRBV7-2 and TRBJ2-1; TRBD2 aligns across 8 bases. The CDR3 loop reads CASSLTGGPAEFF. Written as DNA, the CDR3 is TGTGCCAGCAGCTTAACGGGGGGGCCGGCGGAGTTCTTC.